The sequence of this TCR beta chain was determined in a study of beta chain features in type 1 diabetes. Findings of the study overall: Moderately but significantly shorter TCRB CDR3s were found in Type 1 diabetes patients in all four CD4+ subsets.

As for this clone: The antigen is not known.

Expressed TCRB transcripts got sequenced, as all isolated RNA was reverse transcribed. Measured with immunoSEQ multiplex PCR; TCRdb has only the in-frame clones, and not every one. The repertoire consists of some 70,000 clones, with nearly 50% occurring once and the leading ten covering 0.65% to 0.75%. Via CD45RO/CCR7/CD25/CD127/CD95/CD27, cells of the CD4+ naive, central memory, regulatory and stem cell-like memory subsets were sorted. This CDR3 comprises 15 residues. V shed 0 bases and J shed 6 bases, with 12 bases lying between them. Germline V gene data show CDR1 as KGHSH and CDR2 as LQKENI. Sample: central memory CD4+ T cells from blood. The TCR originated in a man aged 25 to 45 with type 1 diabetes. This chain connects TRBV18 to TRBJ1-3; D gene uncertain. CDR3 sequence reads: CASSPPADMQNTIYF. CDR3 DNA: TGTGCCAGCTCACCACCGGCAGACATGCAAAACACCATATATTTT.